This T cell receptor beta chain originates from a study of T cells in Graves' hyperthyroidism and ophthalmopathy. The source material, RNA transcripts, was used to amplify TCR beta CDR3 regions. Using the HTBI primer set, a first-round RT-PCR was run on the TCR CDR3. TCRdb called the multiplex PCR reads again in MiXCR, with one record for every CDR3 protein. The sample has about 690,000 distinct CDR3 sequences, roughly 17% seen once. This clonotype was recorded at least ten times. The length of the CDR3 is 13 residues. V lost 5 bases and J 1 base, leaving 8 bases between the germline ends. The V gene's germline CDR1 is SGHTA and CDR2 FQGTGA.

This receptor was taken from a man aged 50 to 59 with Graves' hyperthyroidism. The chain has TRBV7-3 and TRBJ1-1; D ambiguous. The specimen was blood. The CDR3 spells CASSATRNTEAFF. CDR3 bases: TGTGCCAGCAGCGCAACACGGAACACTGAAGCTTTCTTT.